A selection of T cell receptor beta chains follows, all from one sample in a study of blood T cells in healthy people across ages. Each CDR3 protein is one row after TCRdb ran MiXCR on the 5' RACE reads. The sample lists 700,000 to 900,000 distinct CDR3 sequences, roughly 50% occurring once. Sequencing was performed on blood. The receptors here all came from a man older than 75 in good health. Each CDR3 is given with its conserved first and last residue. The order of the fields is CDR3 DNA, CDR3 protein, V gene, clone size, J gene, D gene. The D gene is left open where the match is weak. Clone size is not always given. Where it is, it says once, few, many or a class for expanded clones.

CDR3 DNA: TGTGCCACCAGCCGAAACCGGGACCCAGGGAATGAGCAGTTCTTC
CDR3 protein: CATSRNRDPGNEQFF
V gene: TRBV15
clone size: -
J gene: TRBJ2-1
D gene: -

CDR3 DNA: TGCGCCAGCAGTTCCGATCGACAGGTGGAGACCTACGAGCAGTACTTC
CDR3 protein: CASSSDRQVETYEQYF
V gene: TRBV23-1
clone size: -
J gene: TRBJ2-7
D gene: -

CDR3 DNA: TGCGCCAGCCAAGGACTAGCGGGAGGGCCCTACGAGCAGTACTTC
CDR3 protein: CASQGLAGGPYEQYF
V gene: TRBV5-1
clone size: few
J gene: TRBJ2-7
D gene: TRBD2

CDR3 DNA: TGCAGTGCCCCCGCCCAGACGGGGAGCTATGGCTACACCTTC
CDR3 protein: CSAPAQTGSYGYTF
V gene: TRBV20-1
clone size: -
J gene: TRBJ1-2
D gene: -

CDR3 DNA: TGCGCCAGCAGCTCTTCCCCAATCAGGGATACCTACGAGCAGTACTTC
CDR3 protein: CASSSSPIRDTYEQYF
V gene: TRBV5-1
clone size: -
J gene: TRBJ2-7
D gene: -

CDR3 DNA: TGTGCCAGCAGTTACTCGGGGGGCGGTGCCACTGAAGCTTTCTTT
CDR3 protein: CASSYSGGGATEAFF
V gene: TRBV6-5
clone size: once
J gene: TRBJ1-1
D gene: -

CDR3 DNA: TGTGCCAGCAGACCGACAGGGGGCGGGGAAAAACTGTTTTTT
CDR3 protein: CASRPTGGGEKLFF
V gene: TRBV6-1
clone size: -
J gene: TRBJ1-4
D gene: TRBD1

CDR3 DNA: TGTGCCAGCAGTTACTCGCGGATGACCAACTACGAGCAGTACTTC
CDR3 protein: CASSYSRMTNYEQYF
V gene: TRBV6-5
clone size: few
J gene: TRBJ2-7
D gene: -

CDR3 DNA: TGCGCCAGCAGCTTGGATCGGGGGGCACACACTGAGACCCAGTACTTC
CDR3 protein: CASSLDRGAHTETQYF
V gene: TRBV5-1
clone size: -
J gene: TRBJ2-5
D gene: -

CDR3 DNA: TGCGCCAGCAGCTTTAACCCGCGAGGGGAGACCCAGTACTTC
CDR3 protein: CASSFNPRGETQYF
V gene: TRBV5-1
clone size: -
J gene: TRBJ2-5
D gene: -

CDR3 DNA: TGTGCCAGCAGCGTGCGGGTCGGCAGGGAGACCCAGTACTTC
CDR3 protein: CASSVRVGRETQYF
V gene: TRBV7-2
clone size: -
J gene: TRBJ2-5
D gene: -

CDR3 DNA: TGCAGCGCCGTCCTGGCCTCCAGGATGTACAATGAGCAGTTCTTC
CDR3 protein: CSAVLASRMYNEQFF
V gene: TRBV29-1
clone size: -
J gene: TRBJ2-1
D gene: -

CDR3 DNA: TGCGCCAGCAGTGAGGCTACGTATAGTGAGCAGTTCTTC
CDR3 protein: CASSEATYSEQFF
V gene: TRBV10-2
clone size: few
J gene: TRBJ2-1
D gene: -

CDR3 DNA: TGTGCCAGCAGCTTGGGACTATGGGATGAGCAGTTCTTC
CDR3 protein: CASSLGLWDEQFF
V gene: TRBV7-2
clone size: few
J gene: TRBJ2-1
D gene: TRBD2

CDR3 DNA: TGTGCCAGCGGAAGAGGTAGCGGGAGCGGGTTGGGGCAAGAGACCCAGTACTTC
CDR3 protein: CASGRGSGSGLGQETQYF
V gene: TRBV4-2
clone size: -
J gene: TRBJ2-5
D gene: TRBD2

CDR3 DNA: TGCGCCAGCAGCTTGGGGCCGACAGGGGGAAAGTACGAGCAGTACTTC
CDR3 protein: CASSLGPTGGKYEQYF
V gene: TRBV5-1
clone size: -
J gene: TRBJ2-7
D gene: TRBD1

CDR3 DNA: TGTGCCAGCAGCCCAGTTCGGGGGCGATCCTACGAGCAGTACTTC
CDR3 protein: CASSPVRGRSYEQYF
V gene: TRBV7-9
clone size: -
J gene: TRBJ2-7
D gene: -

CDR3 DNA: TGCAGCTCGGGACAGGGGGCCCAAGAGACCCAGTACTTC
CDR3 protein: CSSGQGAQETQYF
V gene: TRBV29-1
clone size: -
J gene: TRBJ2-5
D gene: TRBD1

CDR3 DNA: TGTGCCAGCAGCCAATTACCGGGACTAGCGGGAGGTAATGAGCAGTTCTTC
CDR3 protein: CASSQLPGLAGGNEQFF
V gene: TRBV3-1
clone size: few
J gene: TRBJ2-1
D gene: TRBD2

CDR3 DNA: TGCAGTGATCAGGTTGTGGGCCCGGGACTAGCGGGAGGGTACGAGCAGTACTTC
CDR3 protein: CSDQVVGPGLAGGYEQYF
V gene: TRBV20-1
clone size: -
J gene: TRBJ2-7
D gene: TRBD2

CDR3 DNA: TGCAGTGCTAGAGGCAAATTGATACTAGCGGGAGGGCCGGATACGCAGTATTTT
CDR3 protein: CSARGKLILAGGPDTQYF
V gene: TRBV20-1
clone size: few
J gene: TRBJ2-3
D gene: TRBD2

CDR3 DNA: TGCGCCAGCAGCCCCCTTTGGACTAGCGGGAGGAATGAGCAGTTCTTC
CDR3 protein: CASSPLWTSGRNEQFF
V gene: TRBV5-1
clone size: many
J gene: TRBJ2-1
D gene: TRBD2

CDR3 DNA: TGCGCCAGCAGCGGGACCGAAAACATTCAGTACTTC
CDR3 protein: CASSGTENIQYF
V gene: TRBV5-1
clone size: -
J gene: TRBJ2-4
D gene: -

CDR3 DNA: TGTGCCACCCATACGGGGTTCACTGAAGCTTTCTTT
CDR3 protein: CATHTGFTEAFF
V gene: TRBV28
clone size: -
J gene: TRBJ1-1
D gene: -

CDR3 DNA: TGTGCCACCAGCAGAGAGAACCGACCTCCCGGGGAGCAGTACTTC
CDR3 protein: CATSRENRPPGEQYF
V gene: TRBV15
clone size: -
J gene: TRBJ2-5
D gene: -

CDR3 DNA: TGTGCCGGCAGCCGGAAGGGACAGGAGCATGAAAAACTGTTTTTT
CDR3 protein: CAGSRKGQEHEKLFF
V gene: TRBV12-3/TRBV12-4
clone size: -
J gene: TRBJ1-4
D gene: TRBD1

CDR3 DNA: TGTGCCAGCAGCACTATAGCGAAAAACCAAGAGACCCAGTACTTC
CDR3 protein: CASSTIAKNQETQYF
V gene: TRBV5-6
clone size: -
J gene: TRBJ2-5
D gene: -

CDR3 DNA: TGCGCCAGCAGCCTATGGACAGGGCAAGAGACCCAGTACTTC
CDR3 protein: CASSLWTGQETQYF
V gene: TRBV4-1
clone size: -
J gene: TRBJ2-5
D gene: TRBD1

CDR3 DNA: TGTGCCACCGGGACAGGGTGGAGCAATCAGCCCCAGCATTTT
CDR3 protein: CATGTGWSNQPQHF
V gene: TRBV24-1
clone size: -
J gene: TRBJ1-5
D gene: TRBD1

CDR3 DNA: TGTGCCACCAGTGAAGATCGGAGGGAGCAGTTCTTC
CDR3 protein: CATSEDRREQFF
V gene: TRBV24-1
clone size: -
J gene: TRBJ2-1
D gene: -

CDR3 DNA: TGTGCCAGCAGTAGGGACAGAACCACAGATACGCAGTATTTT
CDR3 protein: CASSRDRTTDTQYF
V gene: TRBV2
clone size: -
J gene: TRBJ2-3
D gene: TRBD1

CDR3 DNA: TGTGCCAGCAGCGCGCAGACTAGCGGGAGCACAGATACGCAGTATTTT
CDR3 protein: CASSAQTSGSTDTQYF
V gene: TRBV9
clone size: -
J gene: TRBJ2-3
D gene: TRBD2

CDR3 DNA: TGTGCCAGCAGTGGTTCGGGGGCGAACACTGAAGCTTTCTTT
CDR3 protein: CASSGSGANTEAFF
V gene: TRBV2
clone size: -
J gene: TRBJ1-1
D gene: -

CDR3 DNA: TGTGCCAGCCGTTACTCATCACTCCAAGAGACCCAGTACTTC
CDR3 protein: CASRYSSLQETQYF
V gene: TRBV6-5
clone size: once
J gene: TRBJ2-5
D gene: -

CDR3 DNA: TGTGCCAGCAGCGTAGTCTCAACCGAAAGCTCTGGGGCCAACGTCCTGACTTTC
CDR3 protein: CASSVVSTESSGANVLTF
V gene: TRBV9
clone size: -
J gene: TRBJ2-6
D gene: -

CDR3 DNA: TGTGCCAGCAGCTTAATTAAGGGACAAGAGACCCAGTACTTC
CDR3 protein: CASSLIKGQETQYF
V gene: TRBV7-2
clone size: few
J gene: TRBJ2-5
D gene: -

CDR3 DNA: TGTGCCAGCAGTTTATGGCGGAGTGTGGGGGCCCAAGCTTTCTTT
CDR3 protein: CASSLWRSVGAQAFF
V gene: TRBV12-3/TRBV12-4
clone size: -
J gene: TRBJ1-1
D gene: -

CDR3 DNA: TGTGCCAGCAGTGGATTCTCTGGGGCTAGCGGGAGGCCGGGGGATACGCAGTATTTT
CDR3 protein: CASSGFSGASGRPGDTQYF
V gene: TRBV25-1
clone size: -
J gene: TRBJ2-3
D gene: TRBD2

CDR3 DNA: TGTGCCAGCAGGCCCCCGGGACACCAATCCATGAACACTGAAGCTTTCTTT
CDR3 protein: CASRPPGHQSMNTEAFF
V gene: TRBV7-3
clone size: -
J gene: TRBJ1-1
D gene: -

CDR3 DNA: TGTGCCAGCAGTCGGCAAGGCGGCAGTAACTATGGCTACACCTTC
CDR3 protein: CASSRQGGSNYGYTF
V gene: TRBV7-2
clone size: -
J gene: TRBJ1-2
D gene: -

CDR3 DNA: TGTGCCAGCAGCCAAAGCCCGGGACAGGGTGACGAGCAGTACTTC
CDR3 protein: CASSQSPGQGDEQYF
V gene: TRBV7-2
clone size: -
J gene: TRBJ2-7
D gene: TRBD1

CDR3 DNA: TGCGCCAGCAGCCCTCAGACAGGGACCACAGATACGCAGTATTTT
CDR3 protein: CASSPQTGTTDTQYF
V gene: TRBV5-1
clone size: -
J gene: TRBJ2-3
D gene: TRBD1

CDR3 DNA: TGTGCCAGCAGAGACTGGAGGGGGACTACTTACAATGAGCAGTTCTTC
CDR3 protein: CASRDWRGTTYNEQFF
V gene: TRBV11-2
clone size: -
J gene: TRBJ2-1
D gene: -

CDR3 DNA: TGCAGTGCGCCCTGGACTAGCGGGGCCTCCTACGAGCAGTACTTC
CDR3 protein: CSAPWTSGASYEQYF
V gene: TRBV20-1
clone size: -
J gene: TRBJ2-7
D gene: TRBD2

CDR3 DNA: TGTGCCAGCAGCTTATTGTCAGGCTCCAGGCAGTACTTC
CDR3 protein: CASSLLSGSRQYF
V gene: TRBV7-9
clone size: -
J gene: TRBJ2-7
D gene: -

CDR3 DNA: TGTGCCAGCAGCTACCCGACTAGCGGACTAAACAATGAGCAGTTCTTC
CDR3 protein: CASSYPTSGLNNEQFF
V gene: TRBV7-6
clone size: -
J gene: TRBJ2-1
D gene: TRBD2

CDR3 DNA: TGTGCCAGCAGCCTTGGGACAGCCCTAGCCAAAAACATTCAGTACTTC
CDR3 protein: CASSLGTALAKNIQYF
V gene: TRBV7-6
clone size: -
J gene: TRBJ2-4
D gene: TRBD1

CDR3 DNA: TGTACCAGCAGCCAGGAGGCCCCGGCTAGCGGGAGCTCCTACGAGCAGTACTTC
CDR3 protein: CTSSQEAPASGSSYEQYF
V gene: TRBV4-2
clone size: -
J gene: TRBJ2-7
D gene: TRBD2

CDR3 DNA: TGCAGCGAGGGACAGGGCTATGGCCACACCTTC
CDR3 protein: CSEGQGYGHTF
V gene: TRBV29-1
clone size: -
J gene: TRBJ1-2
D gene: TRBD1

CDR3 DNA: TGTGCCAGCAGTTACCGGGAATACTATGGCTACACCTTC
CDR3 protein: CASSYREYYGYTF
V gene: TRBV6-6
clone size: -
J gene: TRBJ1-2
D gene: -

CDR3 DNA: TGCGCCAGCGGCAAGGAACGGGGCATCTTTGTCACTGAAGCTTTCTTT
CDR3 protein: CASGKERGIFVTEAFF
V gene: TRBV5-1
clone size: -
J gene: TRBJ1-1
D gene: -